These 27 T cell receptor beta chains share one sample of origin, sequenced in a study of cytotoxic CD8 clonotypes in ibrutinib-treated CLL. Assay: immunoSEQ multiplex PCR; the TCRdb copy retains only in-frame clones and omits some. Counted here are about 310,000 clones, just under 80% occurring once; the ten biggest clones make up more than 6%. The sample in question was PBMCs, obtained before ibrutinib treatment. Every receptor here comes from a human donor with chronic lymphocytic leukemia.

This chain links TRBV28 with TRBJ1-5, with D perhaps matching TRBD1 (6 bases). This CDR3 is 14 amino acids long. Germline values: CDR1 MDHEN, CDR2 SYDVKM. Trimming pared 6 bases from V and 6 bases from J, leaving 15 bases between. For the CDR3, the DNA is TGTGCCAGCAGGCCTGGGGCAGGGGTTCAGCCCCAGCATTTT. This sequence encodes CASRPGAGVQPQHF.

The chain joins TRBV4-2 to TRBJ1-1; D perhaps matches TRBD1 (6 bases). V lost 0 bases, J lost 4 bases, and 12 bases lay in between. Per germline, CDR1 LGHNA and CDR2 YNFKEQ. The CDR3 consists of 15 residues. The chain's CDR3 is CASSQEGRGPTEAFF. Written as DNA, the CDR3 is TGTGCCAGCAGCCAAGAGGGCAGGGGACCCACTGAAGCTTTCTTT.

The chain carries TRBV6-5 and TRBJ1-1; unclear D gene. Trimming stripped 5 bases from V and 5 bases from J, with 18 bases between. The V gene's germline CDR1 is MNHEY and CDR2 SVGAGI. The length of the CDR3 is 15 residues. CDR3: CASSPISWGGTEAFF. As DNA, the CDR3 is TGTGCCAGCAGTCCGATTTCGTGGGGAGGGACTGAAGCTTTCTTT.

The CDR3 reads CASRTSGRAYNEQFF. The CDR3 DNA follows: TGTGCCAGCAGGACTAGCGGGAGGGCCTACAATGAGCAGTTCTTC. The chain uses TRBV6-5 and TRBJ2-1; 14 bases are a match to TRBD2. The CDR3 runs to 15 residues. J gave up 2 bases and V 6 bases, and 0 bases lay outside the gene matches. CDR1 is MNHEY, CDR2 SVGAGI, per germline.

The CDR3 bases are TGTGCCAGCAGCCCCCGACTGACGGGAGGGATCACAGATACGCAGTATTTT. Residues: CASSPRLTGGITDTQYF. The chain combines TRBV7-2 with TRBJ2-3; TRBD2 aligns across 8 bases. With 5 bases clipped from V and 2 bases from J, the junction kept 12 bases outside the gene matches. Germline CDR1 reads SGHTA; CDR2 reads FQGNSA. There are 17 residues in the CDR3.

The gene calls are TRBV20-1 and TRBJ2-1; TRBD2 might be the D (5 bases). V was trimmed by 5 bases and J by 15 bases, leaving 17 bases between them. CDR1 DFQATT and CDR2 SNEGSKA come from the germline V gene (reference sequence). The CDR3 is 11 residues long. The CDR3 bases are TGCAGTGCTGCGGACTTTCGTGAAAGGTTCTTC. Protein sequence: CSAADFRERFF.

This chain joins TRBV29-1 and TRBJ1-1; 7 bases line up with TRBD1. The V gene end was trimmed by 5 bases and the J gene end by 2 bases; junction bases not matched to a gene: 5. CDR1 and CDR2 (germline): SQVTM, ANQGSEA. The CDR3 sequence is 13 residues long. The CDR3 DNA follows: TGCAGCGTTACAGGGGAGGGTAACACTGAAGCTTTCTTT. It yields the protein CSVTGEGNTEAFF.

V and J are TRBV5-1 and TRBJ2-3; D is tentatively TRBD1 or TRBD2 (6 bases each). The CDR3 is made up of 15 amino acids. Germline V gives CDR1 SGHRS, CDR2 YFSETQ. Trimming cost V 0 bases and J 2 bases, with 10 bases left between them. CDR3 in amino acids: CASSLAGAYTDTQYF. In nucleotides, the CDR3 is TGCGCCAGCAGCTTGGCGGGGGCCTACACAGATACGCAGTATTTT.

The table lists this clone with a count of one. The chain couples TRBV7-6 to TRBJ2-7; 9 nucleotides align to TRBD2. With 2 bases clipped from V and 3 bases from J, the junction kept 5 bases outside the gene matches. CDR3 length equals 15 residues. CDR1 SGHVS and CDR2 FNYEAQ come from the germline V gene. The CDR3 coding sequence is TGTGCCAGCAGCTTAAGACTAGCGGAGGGCTACGAGCAGTACTTC. Its protein is CASSLRLAEGYEQYF.

The J gene is TRBJ2-7, the V gene TRBV7-9; 9 positions agree with TRBD2. The ends lost 5 bases at V and 3 bases at J; junction bases unmatched: 8. The CDR3 is made up of 15 amino acids. Germline V lookup: CDR1 SEHNR, CDR2 FQNEAQ (reference sequence). CDR3 in amino acids: CASSPGTSYNYEQYF. CDR3 in DNA: TGTGCCAGCAGCCCAGGGACTAGCTACAACTACGAGCAGTACTTC.

This clone occurred a few times. This chain links TRBV11-2 with TRBJ2-7; D gene unclear. The germline V and J ends were trimmed by 1 base and 2 bases, with 12 bases remaining between them. In germline, CDR1 is SGHAT, CDR2 FQNNGV. CDR3 length: 15 amino acids. CDR3 region: CASSLVPFTAYEQYF. CDR3 nucleotide sequence: TGTGCCAGCAGCTTAGTGCCGTTTACCGCCTACGAGCAGTACTTC.

This clone was recorded once. The chain couples TRBV5-6 to TRBJ2-1, with no clear D. Germline loops: CDR1 SGHDT, CDR2 YYEEEE. Trimming left V 4 bases short and J 9 bases short, with 17 bases between. The CDR3 extends over 14 amino acids. This CDR3 reads CASSPGLWATEQFF. In DNA form, the CDR3 reads TGTGCCAGCAGCCCGGGCTTGTGGGCCACTGAGCAGTTCTTC.

The chain combines TRBV4-3 with TRBJ2-3; D uncertain. Germline CDR1 LGHNA, CDR2 YSLEER. The CDR3 contains 15 residues. V was cut by 0 bases and J by 0 bases, with 7 bases left in between. The CDR3 nucleotides read TGCGCCAGCAGCCAAGATTCGTTGAGCACAGATACGCAGTATTTT. Its translation: CASSQDSLSTDTQYF.

V usage is TRBV27 and J usage is TRBJ1-1; D not certain. The V end lost 5 bases, the J end lost 1 base, and 8 bases lay between the germline ends. This CDR3 region has 13 residues. Germline assignment: CDR1 MNHEY and CDR2 SMNVEV (reference sequence). CDR3 bases: TGTGCCAGCAGTCTCGGCACGAACACTGAAGCTTTCTTT. It specifies CASSLGTNTEAFF.

The CDR3 DNA sequence: TGCGCCAGCAGCTTGGTAGGGGCGGGTGGTGAAGCTTTCTTT. This codes for CASSLVGAGGEAFF. The V call is TRBV5-1, the J call TRBJ1-1, with D perhaps TRBD1 (5 bases). The CDR3 runs to 14 residues. Germline CDR1 SGHRS, CDR2 YFSETQ. V lost 0 bases, J lost 7 bases, and 13 bases lay in between.

This clone was counted only a few times. The rearrangement joins TRBV6-5 to TRBJ2-1; maybe TRBD1 (6 bases). Germline-derived CDR1 and CDR2 are MNHEY and SVGAGI. The V gene lost 5 bases and the J gene lost 2 bases, with 7 bases spanning the gap. The CDR3 sequence is 13 residues long. The DNA for the CDR3 is TGTGCCAGCAGTCAGGGGACCTACAATGAGCAGTTCTTC. As protein: CASSQGTYNEQFF.

This clone was seen more than once but under ten times. The J gene is TRBJ2-5, the V gene TRBV28; D unclear. CDR1 is MDHEN and CDR2 is SYDVKM in the germline V gene. The CDR3 is 12 residues long. Trimming removed 6 bases at V and 5 bases at J, with 10 bases between. CDR3 nucleotides: TGTGCCAGCAGCTTCCTTGATGAGACCCAGTACTTC. It specifies CASSFLDETQYF. Variable domain in full (rest from reference TRBV28 and TRBJ2-5): DVKVTQSSRYLVKRTGEKVFLECVQDMDHENMFWYRQDPGLGLRLIYFSYDVKMKEKGDIPEGYSVSREKKERFSLILESASTNQTSMYLCASSFLDETQYFGPGTRLLVL.

The rearrangement joins TRBV6-1 to TRBJ2-1; 8 bases match TRBD1. The CDR3 spans 15 residues. V dropped 4 bases and J dropped 6; count of bases not matched to a gene: 8. The germline gives CDR1 MNHNS, CDR2 SASEGT. CDR3 nucleotides: TGTGCCAGCAGTGCGTGGGGACAGGTCAGCAATGAGCAGTTCTTC. Amino acid sequence: CASSAWGQVSNEQFF.

This clone occurred once. V is TRBV13 and J is TRBJ2-3; D is uncertain. The length of the CDR3 is 14 residues. V shed 4 bases and J shed 3 bases, with 11 bases lying between them. CDR1 is PRHDT, CDR2 FYEKMQ, per germline (reference sequence). The CDR3 protein is CASSSNRITDTQYF. Here the CDR3 DNA reads TGTGCCAGCAGCTCAAACAGAATTACAGATACGCAGTATTTT.

This clone was seen only once. The chain is built from TRBV4-3 and TRBJ2-5, with D perhaps TRBD1 or TRBD2 (5 bases each). The V end was cut by 0 bases, the J end by 4 bases, with 15 bases between. The CDR3 consists of 16 residues. Germline V CDR1 and CDR2: LGHNA, YSLEER. The CDR3 region is CASSQEGTSRGETQYF. The CDR3 nucleotides read TGCGCCAGCAGCCAAGAGGGGACCTCCCGGGGAGAGACCCAGTACTTC.

The chain is built from TRBV28 and TRBJ2-2; TRBD1 might be the D (6 bases). CDR3 size: 15 residues. Germline V gene data show CDR1 as MDHEN and CDR2 as SYDVKM. Trimming removed 6 bases from V and 3 bases from J, with 14 bases in between. The CDR3 loop reads CASRTSGTYTGELFF. The CDR3 region has the DNA TGTGCCAGCAGAACTTCCGGGACATACACCGGGGAGCTGTTTTTT.

The rearrangement joins TRBV19 to TRBJ2-5; D assignment may be TRBD1 or TRBD2 (5 bases each). The CDR3 consists of 13 residues. Looked up from germline, CDR1 is LNHDA and CDR2 is SQIVND (reference sequence). Trimming removed 6 bases at V and 2 bases at J, with 10 bases between. This CDR3 reads CASRRDRQETQYF. CDR3 nucleotides: TGTGCCAGTAGACGGGACCGACAAGAGACCCAGTACTTC.

The rearrangement links TRBV12-5 to TRBJ2-3; TRBD2 agrees at 8 bases. Germline assignment: CDR1 LGHNT and CDR2 FRNRAP. This CDR3 spans 18 amino acids. J lost 0 bases, V lost 2 bases, and 10 bases had no gene match. The CDR3 nucleotides are TGTGCTAGTGGTTTGCAGGGTAAGCGGGAGTTAAGCACAGATACGCAGTATTTT. This codes for CASGLQGKRELSTDTQYF.

The V gene is TRBV6-5, the J gene TRBJ2-7; maybe TRBD2 (6 bases). Germline V gives CDR1 MNHEY, CDR2 SVGAGI. The CDR3 is 14 residues long. V was trimmed by 4 bases and J by 6 bases, leaving 16 bases between them. The CDR3 here is CASSFSSGPLEQYF. In nucleotides, the CDR3 is TGTGCCAGCAGTTTCAGTAGCGGTCCCCTCGAGCAGTACTTC.

The chain combines TRBV7-6 with TRBJ2-7; D gene unclear. Germline V gene data show CDR1 as SGHVS and CDR2 as FNYEAQ. The CDR3 loop spans 16 amino acids. Trimming shortened V by 5 bases and J by 3 bases, and 20 bases separated the two germline ends. The CDR3 DNA reads TGTGCCAGCAGCCCAAACCCGGGCCCCGTGATCTACGAGCAGTACTTC. It codes for CASSPNPGPVIYEQYF.

Only a few counts were recorded for this clone. The chain has TRBV10-1 and TRBJ2-1, with D possibly matching TRBD1 (6 bases). There are 14 residues in the CDR3. Germline V gene data show CDR1 as WNHNN and CDR2 as SYGVQD (reference sequence). With 4 bases removed from V and 4 bases from J, the gap between germline ends came to 11 bases. The CDR3 spells CASSGPDRYNEQFF. In nucleotides, the CDR3 is TGCGCCAGCAGTGGGCCCGACAGGTACAATGAGCAGTTCTTC.

This clone was observed a few times. This chain connects TRBV5-1 to TRBJ2-5; D remains unclear. This CDR3 spans 11 amino acids. The germline V and J ends were trimmed by 8 bases and 5 bases, with 10 bases remaining between them. Germline assignment: CDR1 SGHRS and CDR2 YFSETQ. The CDR3 DNA sequence: TGCGCCAGTCTTCTTTTGGAGACCCAGTACTTC. Its translation: CASLLLETQYF.